Sequencing of this TCR beta chain was carried out in a study of blood T cell repertoires in COVID-19. Whole-study context: The study drew acute and convalescent COVID-19 samples from the United States, Italy and Spain. Sources were T cells, B-cell-depleted T cells, or PBMCs; the material itself was cDNA or gDNA.

The CDR3 is 14 amino acids. Looked up from germline, CDR1 is LGHDT and CDR2 is YNNKEL (reference sequence). Trimming cost V 0 bases and J 5 bases, with 8 bases left between them. Enrolled during active infection, Seattle patients were then followed longitudinally. Source study methods: Reference gene primer amplification gave nucleated cell count estimates. Assay used: immunoSEQ multiplex PCR; TCRdb lists only in-frame clones, some missing. V, J and clone size derive from that table, while D and trimming were established from the DNA sequence. The sample lists roughly 30,000 clones, 85% to 95% occurring once.

The clonotype was recovered from a woman between 65 and 79 years old with COVID-19, enrolled during active disease. The specimen was peripheral blood. The chain has TRBV3-1 (or the pseudogene TRBV3-2) and TRBJ2-1; D may be TRBD2 (6 bases). The CDR3 bases are TGTGCCAGCAGCCAAGAGCCGGGAGACAATGAGCAGTTCTTC. Encoded protein: CASSQEPGDNEQFF.